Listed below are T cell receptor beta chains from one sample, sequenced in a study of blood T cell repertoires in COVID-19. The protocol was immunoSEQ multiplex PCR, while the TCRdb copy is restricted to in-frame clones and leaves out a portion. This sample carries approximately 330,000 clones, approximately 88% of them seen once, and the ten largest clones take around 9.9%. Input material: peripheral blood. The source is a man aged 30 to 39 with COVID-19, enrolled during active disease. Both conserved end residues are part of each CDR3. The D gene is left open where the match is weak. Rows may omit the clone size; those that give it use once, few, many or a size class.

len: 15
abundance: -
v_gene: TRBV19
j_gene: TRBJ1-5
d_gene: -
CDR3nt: TGTGCCAGTAGTTTGTACCGGGACACCAATCAGCCCCAGCATTTT
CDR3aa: CASSLYRDTNQPQHF

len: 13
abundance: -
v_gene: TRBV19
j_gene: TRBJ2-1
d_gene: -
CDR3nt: TGTGCCAGTAGTACTTACTCCGATAATGAGCAGTTCTTC
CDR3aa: CASSTYSDNEQFF

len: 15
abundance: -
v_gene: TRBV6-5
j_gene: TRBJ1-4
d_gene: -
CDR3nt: TGTGCCAGTAGTTACTCCCTATCCTTGAAGGAAAAACTGTTTTTT
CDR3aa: CASSYSLSLKEKLFF

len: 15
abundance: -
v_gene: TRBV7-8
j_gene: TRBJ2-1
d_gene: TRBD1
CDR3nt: TGTGCCAGCAGCCGGGGACAGAGCTCCTACAATGAGCAGTTCTTC
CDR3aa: CASSRGQSSYNEQFF

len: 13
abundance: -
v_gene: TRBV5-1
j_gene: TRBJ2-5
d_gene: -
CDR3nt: TGCGCCAGCAGCTTGGATTTCGGGGAGACCCAGTACTTC
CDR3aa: CASSLDFGETQYF

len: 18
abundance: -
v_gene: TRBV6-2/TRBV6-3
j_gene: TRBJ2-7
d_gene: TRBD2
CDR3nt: TGTGCCAGCAGTTACGGTTCTAGCGGGAGACGTAACCCCTACGAGCAGTACTTC
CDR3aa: CASSYGSSGRRNPYEQYF

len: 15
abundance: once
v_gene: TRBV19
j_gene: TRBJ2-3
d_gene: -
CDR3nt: TGTGCCAGTAGTATCTCCAGAGGGTACACAGATACGCAGTATTTT
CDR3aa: CASSISRGYTDTQYF

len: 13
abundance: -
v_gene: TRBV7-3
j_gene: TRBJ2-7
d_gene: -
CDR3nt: TGTGCCAGCAGCGCGCACGAAAGGGGCGAGCAGTACTTC
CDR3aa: CASSAHERGEQYF

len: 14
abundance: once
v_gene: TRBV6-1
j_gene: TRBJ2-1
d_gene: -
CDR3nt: TGTGCCAGCAGTGTAATAGGACTCCACAATGAGCAGTTCTTC
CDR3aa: CASSVIGLHNEQFF

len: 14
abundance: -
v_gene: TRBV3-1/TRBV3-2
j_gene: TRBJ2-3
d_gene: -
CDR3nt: TGTGCCAGCAGCCAAGCCCAGGGCACAGATACGCAGTATTTT
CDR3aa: CASSQAQGTDTQYF

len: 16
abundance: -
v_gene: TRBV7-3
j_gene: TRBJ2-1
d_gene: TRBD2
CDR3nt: TGTGCCAGCAGCTTCCTCGGGGGGGCCGGATACAATGAGCAGTTCTTC
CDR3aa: CASSFLGGAGYNEQFF

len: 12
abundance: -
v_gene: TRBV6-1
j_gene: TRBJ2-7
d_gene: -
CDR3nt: TGTGCCAGCAGTGAGTCACAGGTCAGGCAGTACTTC
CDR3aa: CASSESQVRQYF

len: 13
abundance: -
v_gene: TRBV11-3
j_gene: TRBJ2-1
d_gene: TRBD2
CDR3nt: TGTGCCAGCAGCCGGGGGGTGGCCAATGAGCAGTTCTTC
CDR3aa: CASSRGVANEQFF

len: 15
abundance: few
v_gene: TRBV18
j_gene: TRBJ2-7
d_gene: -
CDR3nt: TGTGCCAGCTCAACTAACAGGGTTCTCTCCTACGAGCAGTACTTC
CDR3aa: CASSTNRVLSYEQYF

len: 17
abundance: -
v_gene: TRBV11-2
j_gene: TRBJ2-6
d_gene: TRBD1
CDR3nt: TGTGCCAGCAGCACCCGGACAGGAGGCTCTGGGGCCAACGTCCTGACTTTC
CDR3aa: CASSTRTGGSGANVLTF